This note documents a single T cell receptor beta chain sequence. The antigen is not known. This specimen belongs to a study of CD8+ T cells in alopecia areata. At the level of the study: Among treated patients, oral tofacitinib was administered at 5 to 10 mg twice daily. Percentage of affected scalp area was the basis on which treated patients' severity was scored. Study-level results: Administration of tofacitinib significantly diminished scalp clonality and expanded CD8+ clones within the top 100.

V was trimmed by 6 bases and J by 4 bases, leaving 10 bases between them. This CDR3 has 12 residues. CDR1 SGHTA and CDR2 FQGNSA come from the germline V gene. Treatment indicated: oral pan-JAK inhibitor, 5-10 mg twice daily. As part of sample collection, lesional scalp punch biopsies and peripheral blood were taken from alopecia areata patients. Extracted RNA was reverse transcribed into cDNA, the sequencing template. Sequenced by immunoSEQ multiplex PCR; TCRdb stores in-frame clones only, minus some. The profile covers fewer than 250,000 clones, with 64% appearing a single time and 1.3% taken by the ten largest.

This receptor was identified in a human donor with alopecia areata. V gene TRBV7-2 combines with J gene TRBJ2-7; weak D call: TRBD1 (5 bases). The sequencing used CD4+ T cells sorted from blood, collected at week 49, from a patient treated with tofacitinib. The CDR3 nucleotides are TGTGCCAGCAGTCAGACAGCTTACGAGCAGTACTTC. Translated: CASSQTAYEQYF.